This TCR beta chain was captured by sequencing in a study of PD-1 blockade in classical Hodgkin lymphoma (TCRdb year 2020). The study in broad terms: Nivolumab dosing was 3 mg/kg intravenously every 2 weeks, continuing until either disease progression or unacceptable toxicity. The study used TCR beta sequencing and CyTOF to define a peripheral blood immune signature of response to PD-1 blockade in classical Hodgkin lymphoma. The research as a whole found: Newly diagnosed patients were reported to have lower baseline TCR diversity than healthy donors, and relapsed/refractory patients were reported to have lower baseline TCR diversity still. Only a single clinical trial cohort was studied, and what caused the repertoire differences, possibly disease activity or prior therapy, remained undefined. Lower diversity was observed in patients in whom nivolumab was started less than 1 year after ASCT, and these patients were excluded from later analyses so that confounding by immune reconstitution would be avoided. CD4+ but not CD8+ TCR diversity rose significantly by C4D1 (p=0.0027 vs p=0.16), most apparent in complete responders (p=0.02). Trial patients with a complete response had baseline diversity similar to that of newly diagnosed patients, while partial responders and progressors had significantly lower diversity.

The meaning of the sample's time point label: cycle 1 day 1 (C1D1), immediately before nivolumab initiation. All trial patients had relapsed after autologous stem cell transplantation, with cohorts A, B and C differing in prior brentuximab vedotin exposure. The trial cohort comprised approximately 55 patients with relapsed/refractory classical Hodgkin lymphoma whose best overall responses were complete response, partial response or progressive disease. In the multi-cohort phase II CheckMate 205 trial, trial patients received single-agent nivolumab. An independent review committee assessed best overall response using the 2007 International Working Group response criteria. Trial PBMCs were obtained immediately prior to nivolumab initiation (C1D1) and on therapy at cycle 2 day 1 and cycle 4 day 1. After peripheral blood was drawn into 8 mL Vacutainer Cell Preparation Tubes, PBMCs were isolated by centrifugation and then cryopreserved.

Genomic DNA was isolated using the Qiagen DNeasy kit from unsorted PBMCs as well as from negatively selected CD4+ and CD8+ fractions. Using primers that anneal to V and J segments, immunoSEQ multiplex PCR amplified the TCR beta CDR3 regions. A synthetic immune receptor repertoire was used to minimize amplification bias, and remaining bias was computationally removed after sequencing. Turning to the authors' computational methods: Repertoire diversity was quantified as the Shannon entropy index using custom Python scripts. Unsorted, CD4+ and CD8+ repertoires were examined separately, except in combined analyses, for which CD4+ and CD8+ sequences were merged in silico. A clone counted as expanded when the clone's frequency after treatment rose at least 2-fold relative to C1D1, and clones undetected at baseline were given a pseudocount of 0.5. Singleton clones were defined as clones with 0 or 1 copy at C1D1, and non-singleton clones were defined as clones with 2 or more copies. Clones expanded in unsorted samples were labelled as CD4+, CD8+ or unknown by matching protein sequences in sorted samples from the same patient. Diversity changes from C1D1 to C4D1 were tested in paired samples using Wilcoxon tests. The clones in this table, taken by TCRdb from immuneACCESS, are in-frame only. Not every clone is retained; where verified, under half of the shortfall comes from an unresolved V gene, and the cause of the rest is unknown. V and J calls and clone size are as listed in that table; D and trimming were resolved from the DNA. Within this sample are about 11,000 clones, with about 80% of them counted one time only. The ten largest clones represent 25% of the sample.

Worth noting for this clone: Its antigen specificity is not known. No base quality values were provided; no much bigger clone lies one nucleotide off.

Taken from cysteine to phenylalanine, the CDR3 has 17 residues. The kept DNA is CDR3 alone, 51 bases in frame from the first base. CDR1 and CDR2, looked up from the germline V gene, are SGHDT and YYEEEE. V is shortened by 4 bases, J by 0 bases, and the region joining them spans 20 bases. This clonotype was obtained from a human donor with classical Hodgkin lymphoma. This receptor chain uses TRBV5-6 and TRBJ2-7, with TRBD1 as a weak D call on 6 bases. Sequencing used peripheral blood mononuclear cells (PBMCs), obtained at baseline. CDR3 region: CASSPPKWTVSSYEQYF. In nucleotides, the sequence is TGTGCCAGCAGCCCCCCGAAGTGGACAGTGAGCTCCTACGAGCAGTACTTC.